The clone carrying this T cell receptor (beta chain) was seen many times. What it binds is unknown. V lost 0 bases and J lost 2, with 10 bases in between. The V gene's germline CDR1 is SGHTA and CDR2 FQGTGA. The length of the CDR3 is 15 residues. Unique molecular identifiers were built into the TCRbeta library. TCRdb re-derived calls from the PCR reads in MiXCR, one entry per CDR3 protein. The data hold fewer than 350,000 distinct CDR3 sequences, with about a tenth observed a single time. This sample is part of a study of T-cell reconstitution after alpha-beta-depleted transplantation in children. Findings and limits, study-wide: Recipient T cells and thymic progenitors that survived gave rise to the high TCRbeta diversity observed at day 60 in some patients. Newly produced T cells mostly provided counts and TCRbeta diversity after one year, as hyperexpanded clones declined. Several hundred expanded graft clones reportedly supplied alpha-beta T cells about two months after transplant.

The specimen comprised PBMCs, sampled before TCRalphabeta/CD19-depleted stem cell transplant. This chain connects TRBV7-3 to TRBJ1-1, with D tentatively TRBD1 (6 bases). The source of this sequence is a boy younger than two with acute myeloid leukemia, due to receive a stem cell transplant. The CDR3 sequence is CASSLTGRGNTEAFF. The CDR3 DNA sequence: TGTGCCAGCAGCTTAACGGGCAGGGGAAACACTGAAGCTTTCTTT.